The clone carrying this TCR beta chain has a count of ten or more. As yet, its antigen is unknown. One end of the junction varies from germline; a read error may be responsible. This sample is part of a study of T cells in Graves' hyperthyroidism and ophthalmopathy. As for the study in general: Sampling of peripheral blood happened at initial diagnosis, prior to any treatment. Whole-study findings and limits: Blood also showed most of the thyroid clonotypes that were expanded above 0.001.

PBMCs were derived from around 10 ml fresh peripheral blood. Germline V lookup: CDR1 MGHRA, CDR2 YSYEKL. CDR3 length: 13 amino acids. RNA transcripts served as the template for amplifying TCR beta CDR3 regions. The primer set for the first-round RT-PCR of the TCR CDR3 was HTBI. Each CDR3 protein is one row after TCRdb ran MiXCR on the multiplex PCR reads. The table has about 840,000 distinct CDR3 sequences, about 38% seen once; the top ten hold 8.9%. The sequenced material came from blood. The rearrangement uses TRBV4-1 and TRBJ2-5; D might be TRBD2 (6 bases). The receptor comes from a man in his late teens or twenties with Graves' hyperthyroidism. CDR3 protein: CASSQGLQETQYF. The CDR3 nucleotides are TGTGCCAGCAGCCAGGGACTTCAAGAGACCCAGTACTTC.